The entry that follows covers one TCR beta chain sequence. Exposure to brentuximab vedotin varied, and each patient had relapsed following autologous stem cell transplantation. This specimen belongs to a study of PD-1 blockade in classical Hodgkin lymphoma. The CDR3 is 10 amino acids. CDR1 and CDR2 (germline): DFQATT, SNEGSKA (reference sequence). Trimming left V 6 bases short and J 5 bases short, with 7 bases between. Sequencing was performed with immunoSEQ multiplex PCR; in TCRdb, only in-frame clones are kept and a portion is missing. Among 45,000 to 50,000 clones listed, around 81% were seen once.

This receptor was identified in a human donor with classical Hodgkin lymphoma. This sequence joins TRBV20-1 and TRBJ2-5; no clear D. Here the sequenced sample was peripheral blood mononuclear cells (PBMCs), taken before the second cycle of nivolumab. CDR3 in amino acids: CSATYETQYF. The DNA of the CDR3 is TGCAGTGCAACTTATGAGACCCAGTACTTC.